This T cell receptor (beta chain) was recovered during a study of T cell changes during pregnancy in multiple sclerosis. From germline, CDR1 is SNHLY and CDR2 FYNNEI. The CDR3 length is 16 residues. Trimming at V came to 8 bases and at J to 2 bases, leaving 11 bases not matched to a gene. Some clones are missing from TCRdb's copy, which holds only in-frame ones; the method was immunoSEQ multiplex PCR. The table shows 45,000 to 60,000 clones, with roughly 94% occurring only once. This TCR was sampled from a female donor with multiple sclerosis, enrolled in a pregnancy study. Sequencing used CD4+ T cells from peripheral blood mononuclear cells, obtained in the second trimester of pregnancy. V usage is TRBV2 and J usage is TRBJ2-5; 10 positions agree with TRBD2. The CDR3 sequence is CASGRASGGLQETQYF. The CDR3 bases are TGTGCCAGCGGGAGGGCTAGCGGGGGCCTTCAAGAGACCCAGTACTTC.